The T cell receptor beta chain described here comes from a study of spatial heterogeneity in lung cancer. Study details: Detection consistently yielded more beta chains than alpha chains. Study conclusions and caveats: Blood carried ubiquitous expanded tumor TCRs more at resection than follow-up.

Trimming left V 1 base short and J 8 bases short, with 19 bases between. The CDR3 is made up of 16 amino acids. The germline V gene encodes CDR1 SGDLS and CDR2 YYNGEE. As for this clonotype: Antigen: not known. This clone may be a read error of a much larger clone one base away.

Time point defined: blood at routine non-recurrence follow-up after resection. Whole RNA obtained from tumor, nontumor lung or frozen PBMC underwent sequencing without sorting. Unique molecular identifiers, one per molecule, were present on every TCR cDNA molecule. Using its own MiXCR run on the 5' RACE reads, TCRdb lists one record per CDR3 protein. The sample has tens of thousands of distinct CDR3 sequences, around 6.7% seen once. The TCR comes from a female donor with early-stage non-small cell lung cancer. This chain connects TRBV9 to TRBJ1-3, with a weak D call TRBD1 (5 bases). Material: PBMCs, obtained at follow-up. The DNA of the CDR3 is TGTGCCAGCAGCGTAAAGTTAGGGACCTCAGGAGACACCATATATTTT. Translation: CASSVKLGTSGDTIYF.